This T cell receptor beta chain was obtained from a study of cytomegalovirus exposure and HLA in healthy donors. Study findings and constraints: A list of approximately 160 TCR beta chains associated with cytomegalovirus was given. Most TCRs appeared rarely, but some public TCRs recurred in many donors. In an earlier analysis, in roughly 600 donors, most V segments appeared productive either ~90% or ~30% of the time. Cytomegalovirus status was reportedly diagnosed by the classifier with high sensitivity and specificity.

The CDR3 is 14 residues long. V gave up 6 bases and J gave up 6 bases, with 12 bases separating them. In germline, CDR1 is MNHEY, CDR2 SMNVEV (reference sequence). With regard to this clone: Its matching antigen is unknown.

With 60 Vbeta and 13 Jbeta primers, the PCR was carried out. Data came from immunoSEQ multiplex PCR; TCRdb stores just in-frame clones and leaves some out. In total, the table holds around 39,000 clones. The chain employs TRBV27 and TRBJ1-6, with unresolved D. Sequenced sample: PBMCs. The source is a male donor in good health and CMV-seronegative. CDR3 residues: CASRSGSFNSPLHF. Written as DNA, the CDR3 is TGTGCCAGCAGATCCGGGAGCTTTAATTCACCCCTCCACTTT.